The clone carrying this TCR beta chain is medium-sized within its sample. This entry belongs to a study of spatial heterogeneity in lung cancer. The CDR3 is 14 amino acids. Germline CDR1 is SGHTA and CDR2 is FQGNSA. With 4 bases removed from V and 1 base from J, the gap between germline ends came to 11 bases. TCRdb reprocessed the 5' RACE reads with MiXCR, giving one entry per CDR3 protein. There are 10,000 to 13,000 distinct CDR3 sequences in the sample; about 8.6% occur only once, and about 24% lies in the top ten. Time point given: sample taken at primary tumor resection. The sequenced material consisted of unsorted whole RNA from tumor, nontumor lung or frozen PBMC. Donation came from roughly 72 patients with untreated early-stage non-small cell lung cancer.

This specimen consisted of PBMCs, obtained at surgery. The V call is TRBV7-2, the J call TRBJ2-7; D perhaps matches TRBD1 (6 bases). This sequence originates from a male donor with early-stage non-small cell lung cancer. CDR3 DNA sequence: TGTGCCAGCAGCTCCGACAGGCGATCCTACGAGCAGTACTTC. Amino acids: CASSSDRRSYEQYF.